Listed here are 5 T cell receptor beta chains from one sample, sequenced in a study of T cells after yellow fever vaccination. TCRdb re-analysed the 5' RACE reads in MiXCR, keeping a single row per CDR3 protein. The sample lists some 96,000 distinct CDR3 sequences, about 8.4% occurring once. The sample was CD8+ T cells not binding an NS4B(214-222) dextramer, sorted from PBMCs, taken more than 13 days after the first yellow fever vaccination. These receptors all stem from a man aged 18 to 35 who received the YFV17D yellow fever vaccine.

The V and J genes are TRBV7-9 and TRBJ1-6, with 8 bases identical to TRBD1. Germline trimming cut 6 bases from V and 9 bases from J; bases unmatched to any gene: 10. The CDR3 sequence is 15 residues long. Per germline, CDR1 SEHNR and CDR2 FQNEAQ (reference sequence). CDR3 sequence (DNA): TGTGCCAGCAGGGCAACAGGGGGGGAAGGTTCACCCCTCCACTTT. Translation gives CASRATGGEGSPLHF.

This clonotype occurred many times. This chain joins TRBV4-1 and TRBJ1-1; D ambiguous. CDR1 is MGHRA and CDR2 is YSYEKL in the germline V gene. V was pared by 3 bases and J by 8 bases, with 10 bases between. This CDR3 has 12 residues. The CDR3 nucleotides read TGCGCCAGCAGCCACGACGGAGGAGAAGCTTTCTTT. It translates to CASSHDGGEAFF.

The rearrangement joins TRBV9 to TRBJ1-2; no clear D. CDR3 size: 16 residues. Trimming took off 4 bases at V and 4 bases at J, with 20 bases between the two ends. CDR1 is SGDLS, CDR2 YYNGEE, per germline. The CDR3 DNA sequence: TGTGCCAGCAGCCTAGGCCTTCCATCCCCCCCCTATGGCTACACCTTC. It translates to CASSLGLPSPPYGYTF.

The chain recombines TRBV12-3 or TRBV12-4 with TRBJ2-2; D is possibly TRBD1 (6 bases). Trimming shortened V by 5 bases and J by 5 bases, and 12 bases separated the two germline ends. There are 14 residues in the CDR3. The CDR3 sequence: CASSPTGPTGELFF. CDR3 DNA: TGTGCCAGCAGTCCGACAGGTCCGACCGGGGAGCTGTTTTTT.

This clonotype was seen more than once but under ten times. The chain couples TRBV30 to TRBJ1-1, with D unresolved. This CDR3 is built from 11 residues. The germline gives CDR1 GTSNPN, CDR2 SVGIG (reference sequence). V lost 2 bases and J lost 5, with 6 bases in between. CDR3 residues: CAWSMVTEAFF. The DNA of the CDR3 is TGTGCCTGGAGTATGGTTACTGAAGCTTTCTTT.